This T cell receptor beta chain was sequenced for a study of blood T cell repertoires in COVID-19. Data came from immunoSEQ multiplex PCR; TCRdb stores just in-frame clones and leaves some out. The repertoire holds approximately 90,000 clones, 80% to 90% seen once, with roughly 5% in the top ten. This CDR3 is built from 15 residues. V shed 5 bases and J shed 7 bases, with 20 bases lying between them. CDR1 and CDR2 (germline): LNHDA, SQIVND (reference sequence). The source is a woman at least 80 years old with acute or convalescent COVID-19. The sequenced sample consisted of peripheral blood. This rearrangement joins TRBV19 to TRBJ2-5; TRBD1 is a possible D gene (5 bases). The CDR3 reads CASSVRPRPQGTQYF. The CDR3 bases are TGTGCCAGTAGTGTACGGCCCCGGCCCCAGGGGACCCAGTACTTC.